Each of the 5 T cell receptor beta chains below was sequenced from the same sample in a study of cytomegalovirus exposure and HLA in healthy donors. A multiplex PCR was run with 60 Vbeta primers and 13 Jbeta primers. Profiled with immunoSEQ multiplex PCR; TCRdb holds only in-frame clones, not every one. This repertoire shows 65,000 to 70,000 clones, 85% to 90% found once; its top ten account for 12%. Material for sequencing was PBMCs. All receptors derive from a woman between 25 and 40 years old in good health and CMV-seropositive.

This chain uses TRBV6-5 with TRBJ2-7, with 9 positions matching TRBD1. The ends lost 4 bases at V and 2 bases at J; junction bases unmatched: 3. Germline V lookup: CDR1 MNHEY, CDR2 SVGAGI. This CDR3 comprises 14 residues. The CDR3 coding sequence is TGTGCCAGCAGTTCGGACAGGGGCCCCTACGAGCAGTACTTC. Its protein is CASSSDRGPYEQYF.

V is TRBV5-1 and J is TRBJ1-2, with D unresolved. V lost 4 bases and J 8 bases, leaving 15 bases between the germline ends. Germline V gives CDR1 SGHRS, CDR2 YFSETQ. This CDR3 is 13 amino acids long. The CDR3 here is CASSQSLRPGYTF. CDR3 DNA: TGCGCCAGCAGCCAATCCTTGCGGCCCGGCTACACCTTC.

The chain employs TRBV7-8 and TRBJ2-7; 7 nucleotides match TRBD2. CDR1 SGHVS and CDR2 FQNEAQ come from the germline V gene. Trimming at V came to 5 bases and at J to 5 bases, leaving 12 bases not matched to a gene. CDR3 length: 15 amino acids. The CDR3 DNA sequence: TGTGCCAGCAGCCTACCGGGACTATCGGCCAACGAGCAGTACTTC. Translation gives CASSLPGLSANEQYF.

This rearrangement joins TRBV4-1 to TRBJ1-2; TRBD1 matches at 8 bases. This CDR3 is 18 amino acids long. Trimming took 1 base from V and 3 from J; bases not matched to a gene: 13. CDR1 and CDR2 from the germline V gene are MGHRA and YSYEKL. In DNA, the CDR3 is TGCGCCAGCAGCCAAGGACCAACTGGACAGGGTACGGACTATGGCTACACCTTC. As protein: CASSQGPTGQGTDYGYTF.

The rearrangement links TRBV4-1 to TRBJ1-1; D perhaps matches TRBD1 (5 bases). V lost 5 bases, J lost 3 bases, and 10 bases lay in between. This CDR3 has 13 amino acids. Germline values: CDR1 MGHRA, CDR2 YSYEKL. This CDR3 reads CASSVDSYTEAFF. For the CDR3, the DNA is TGCGCCAGCAGCGTCGACAGTTACACTGAAGCTTTCTTT.